Detailed here is one TCR beta chain. The antigen remains unidentified. This sample is drawn from a study of T cell responses to AZD1222 COVID-19 vaccine. Broader study findings: CD4 TCRs covered the whole spike, strongest at regions 160-218 and 743-854. Among spike-specific TCRs, nearly half reportedly target unmutated variant regions.

Some clones are missing from TCRdb's copy, which holds only in-frame ones; the method was immunoSEQ multiplex PCR. The data contain about 140,000 clones, 85% to 95% of them singletons. This clonotype was obtained from an adult in good health. The specimen comprised peripheral blood, sampled on day 0 of AZD1222 vaccination.

CDR3 nucleotide sequence: TGTGCCAGCAGTCCGAACCGGGAGGTAGCGGGAGTCGCAGATACGCAGTATTTT. Residues: CASSPNREVAGVADTQYF. V usage is TRBV6-2 or TRBV6-3 and J usage is TRBJ2-3; 9 bases line up with TRBD2. V was clipped by 5 bases and J by 4 bases; unmatched bases: 16. CDR3 size: 18 residues. CDR1 and CDR2 (germline): MNHEY, SVGEGT.